The 18 T cell receptor beta chains listed next were all sequenced from one sample in a study of cytotoxic CD8 clonotypes in ibrutinib-treated CLL. Only in-frame clones appear in the TCRdb table, and some are missing; sequencing was by immunoSEQ multiplex PCR. Among about 130,000 clones listed, 79% were seen once. Here the sequenced sample was PBMCs, taken after 12 months of ibrutinib treatment. These receptors were obtained from a human donor with chronic lymphocytic leukemia.

This clone was recorded only once. The chain combines TRBV6-5 with TRBJ2-3, with D perhaps TRBD2 (5 bases). V was trimmed by 5 bases and J by 0 bases, leaving 9 bases between them. CDR1 is MNHEY and CDR2 is SVGAGI in the germline V gene. The CDR3 spans 14 residues. As DNA, the CDR3 is TGTGCCAGCAGTCGGAGCGGAAGCACAGATACGCAGTATTTT. Protein product: CASSRSGSTDTQYF.

This clone is a singleton in its sample. The chain uses TRBV25-1 and TRBJ2-3; D uncertain. The CDR3 spans 13 residues. Trimming shortened V by 10 bases and J by 2 bases, and 13 bases separated the two germline ends. Germline CDR1 and CDR2: MGHDK and SYGVNS. Here the CDR3 reads CATSQSLTDTQYF. The CDR3 DNA is TGTGCCACTTCACAGTCTCTCACAGATACGCAGTATTTT.

The J gene is TRBJ1-2, the V gene TRBV2, with D tentatively TRBD1 (5 bases). Between the trimmed V and J ends, which lost 6 bases and 4 bases, there was a span of 15 bases. This CDR3 spans 14 amino acids. The germline V gene encodes CDR1 SNHLY and CDR2 FYNNEI. The DNA for the CDR3 is TGTGCCAGCAGCAGTTCGACCCAGGGCTATGGCTACACCTTC. Residues: CASSSSTQGYGYTF.

This CDR3 reads CASSGSGLAGETQYF. DNA for the CDR3: TGTGCCAGCAGCGGCTCAGGACTAGCGGGAGAGACCCAGTACTTC. The chain has TRBV5-6 and TRBJ2-5; 11 bases are shared with TRBD2. This CDR3 has 15 amino acids. CDR1 is SGHDT, CDR2 YYEEEE, per germline. V lost 4 bases, J lost 4 bases, and 6 bases stayed unmatched.

V gene TRBV7-9 combines with J gene TRBJ1-1; no clear D. CDR3 length equals 12 residues. Germline CDR1 reads SEHNR; CDR2 reads FQNEAQ (reference sequence). Trimming shortened V by 1 base and J by 7 bases, and 7 bases separated the two germline ends. CDR3 DNA: TGTGCCAGCAGCTTAGATCGCGTTGAAGCTTTCTTT. Its protein is CASSLDRVEAFF.

This chain joins TRBV2 and TRBJ2-7, with D perhaps matching TRBD1 (5 bases). V was trimmed by 7 bases and J by 4 bases, leaving 14 bases between them. This CDR3 has 13 amino acids. Germline assignment: CDR1 SNHLY and CDR2 FYNNEI. This chain's CDR3 is CASNSVGHYEQYF. The CDR3 DNA follows: TGTGCCAGCAATTCGGTGGGGCATTACGAGCAGTACTTC.

The rearrangement joins TRBV2 to TRBJ1-1; unclear D gene. CDR1 is SNHLY and CDR2 is FYNNEI in the germline V gene. Deletions cut 1 base from V and 7 bases from J, with 10 bases between. This CDR3 region has 13 residues. The CDR3: CASSEGAAGEAFF. The CDR3 bases are TGTGCCAGCAGTGAAGGGGCAGCAGGTGAAGCTTTCTTT. The whole variable domain, remainder taken from reference TRBV2 and TRBJ1-1, is EPEVTQTPSHQVTQMGQEVILRCVPISNHLYFYWYRQILGQKVEFLVSFYNNEISEKSEIFDDQFSVERPDGSNFTLKIRSTKLEDSAMYFCASSEGAAGEAFFGQGTRLTVV.

This clone appeared a single time. The chain uses TRBV19 and TRBJ2-1; D possibly corresponds to TRBD2 (5 bases). The germline V and J ends were trimmed by 3 bases and 0 bases, with 9 bases remaining between them. CDR1 and CDR2 (germline): LNHDA, SQIVND (reference sequence). The CDR3 totals 15 residues. The CDR3 is CASSITGSSYNEQFF. The CDR3 DNA reads TGTGCCAGTAGTATTACGGGAAGCTCCTACAATGAGCAGTTCTTC. Together with reference TRBV19 and TRBJ2-1, the CDR3 gives the full variable domain: DGGITQSPKYLFRKEGQNVTLSCEQNLNHDAMYWYRQDPGQGLRLIYYSQIVNDFQKGDIAEGYSVSREKKESFPLTVTSAQKNPTAFYLCASSITGSSYNEQFFGPGTRLTVL.

This clone was seen a handful of times. The chain uses TRBV30 and TRBJ2-5, with D possibly being TRBD1 or TRBD2 (5 bases each). The CDR3 contains 13 residues. The V end lost 1 base, the J end lost 7 bases, and 13 bases lay between the germline ends. Germline values: CDR1 GTSNPN, CDR2 SVGIG (reference sequence). DNA for the CDR3: TGTGCCTGGAGTGGGCGGCATGGGGGGACCCAGTACTTC. Protein: CAWSGRHGGTQYF.

The CDR3 region has the DNA TGTGCCAGCAGCTCGTTAATACAGGGAACGCGAAACACCATATATTTT. Residues: CASSSLIQGTRNTIYF. This chain joins TRBV11-2 and TRBJ1-3, with D possibly matching TRBD1 (6 bases). Trimming removed 4 bases at V and 5 bases at J, with 18 bases between. Germline V CDR1 and CDR2: SGHAT, FQNNGV. This CDR3 has 16 residues.

This rearrangement joins TRBV4-1 to TRBJ2-7, with 7 bases fitting TRBD2. V was clipped by 1 base and J by 7 bases; unmatched bases: 13. Germline CDR1 MGHRA, CDR2 YSYEKL. There are 16 residues in the CDR3. In nucleotides, the CDR3 is TGCGCCAGCAGCCAAGGAATCCGGGAGGCCCTTTGGGAGCAGTACTTC. It specifies CASSQGIREALWEQYF.

J is TRBJ2-7 and V is TRBV11-2; 9 bases map to TRBD2. CDR3 length equals 16 residues. V dropped 3 bases and J dropped 2; count of bases not matched to a gene: 8. Germline V gives CDR1 SGHAT, CDR2 FQNNGV. The CDR3 DNA follows: TGTGCCAGCAGCTTTCCAGGACTAGCGAACACCTACGAGCAGTACTTC. Translation gives CASSFPGLANTYEQYF.

The sample holds one count of this clone. Here the CDR3 reads CASSSTSGSTDTQYF. The CDR3 coding sequence is TGTGCCAGCAGCTCCACTAGCGGGAGCACAGATACGCAGTATTTT. The chain has TRBV5-4 and TRBJ2-3, with 9 bases matching TRBD2. Trimming cost V 3 bases and J 0 bases; bases outside gene matches: 2. The CDR3 is made up of 15 amino acids. Germline V gives CDR1 SGHNT, CDR2 YYREEE (reference sequence).

The chain combines TRBV7-8 with TRBJ2-1; 8 positions match TRBD2. CDR3 length: 16 amino acids. V lost 4 bases to trimming and J lost 5 bases; unmatched junction nucleotides: 10. In germline, CDR1 is SGHVS, CDR2 FQNEAQ. The CDR3: CASSSSRVAGNNEQFF. The CDR3 nucleotides read TGTGCCAGCAGCTCCTCGAGAGTAGCGGGAAACAATGAGCAGTTCTTC.

This clone occurred a few times. The rearrangement joins TRBV7-2 to TRBJ2-7; D is perhaps TRBD1 or TRBD2 (5 bases each). The CDR3 consists of 11 residues. Germline CDR1 SGHTA, CDR2 FQGNSA. With 5 bases removed from V and 6 bases from J, the gap between germline ends came to 8 bases. In nucleotides, the CDR3 is TGTGCCAGCAGCATCGGGGCCGAGCAGTACTTC. Its protein product is CASSIGAEQYF.

The rearrangement uses TRBV5-1 and TRBJ1-1; possible D gene TRBD1, 5 bases. V shed 6 bases and J shed 3 bases, with 15 bases lying between them. The CDR3 is 14 residues long. Germline-derived CDR1 and CDR2 are SGHRS and YFSETQ. CDR3: CASTPQGVDTEAFF. CDR3 coding DNA: TGCGCCAGCACCCCCCAAGGGGTGGACACTGAAGCTTTCTTT. Full variable domain (remainder filled in from reference TRBV5-1 and TRBJ1-1): KAGVTQTPRYLIKTRGQQVTLSCSPISGHRSVSWYQQTPGQGLQFLFEYFSETQRNKGNFPGRFSGRQFSNSRSEMNVSTLELGDSALYLCASTPQGVDTEAFFGQGTRLTVV.

The chain has TRBV6-6 and TRBJ2-7; D not resolved. Germline loops: CDR1 MNHNY, CDR2 SVGAGI (reference sequence). V lost 2 bases and J 2 bases, leaving 10 bases between the germline ends. The CDR3 spans 14 residues. The CDR3 loop is CASSYEGFAYEQYF. The CDR3 DNA reads as TGTGCCAGCAGTTACGAAGGCTTTGCCTACGAGCAGTACTTC.

In its sample, this clone ranks as medium-sized (0.01 to 0.1%). The chain uses TRBV11-3 and TRBJ2-5, with D unresolved. The germline V gene has CDR1 SGHNT and CDR2 YENEEA. V gave up 5 bases and J gave up 2 bases, with 18 bases separating them. The CDR3 covers 16 residues. DNA of the CDR3: TGTGCCAGCAGCCAGCTCCGGGCAGGCACTCAAGAGACCCAGTACTTC. Amino acid sequence: CASSQLRAGTQETQYF.